The 25 T cell receptor beta chains below come from one sample, sequenced in a study of identical twins. TCRdb reprocessed the 5' RACE reads via MiXCR and lists one record per CDR3 protein. Here the sample spans a few hundred thousand distinct CDR3 sequences, 9.6% being singletons. In addition, the sample was reused for a study of yellow fever vaccine responses in identical twins.

The source material was PBMCs. All receptors derive from a young woman in good health.

This clonotype was observed a handful of times. This rearrangement joins TRBV6-1 to TRBJ1-4; TRBD1 matches at 7 bases. J was trimmed by 7 bases and V by 6 bases; bases with no gene match: 11. Per germline, CDR1 MNHNS and CDR2 SASEGT. The CDR3 consists of 15 residues. The CDR3 here is CASRPRQGLVEKLFF. CDR3 DNA sequence: TGTGCCAGCAGACCTAGACAGGGTTTGGTTGAAAAACTGTTTTTT.

The chain carries TRBV28 and TRBJ2-7; 8 positions match TRBD1. The V segment lost 1 base and the J segment 7 bases; nucleotides outside the gene matches: 9. The CDR3 is 15 residues long. The germline V gene has CDR1 MDHEN and CDR2 SYDVKM. Written as DNA, the CDR3 is TGTGCCAGCAGTTTATCCAGGGGGCGGGTAGAGGAGCAGTACTTC. This translates into CASSLSRGRVEEQYF.

This chain connects TRBV18 to TRBJ2-5; D assignment may be TRBD1 or TRBD2 (5 bases each). In germline, CDR1 is KGHSH, CDR2 LQKENI. CDR3 size: 14 residues. The V gene lost 1 base and the J gene lost 3 bases, with 9 bases spanning the gap. This CDR3 reads CASSPRGVEETQYF. The CDR3 DNA reads as TGTGCCAGCTCACCACGAGGGGTGGAAGAGACCCAGTACTTC.

Ten or more counts support this clonotype. The chain has TRBV15 and TRBJ1-1, with D unclear. The germline CDR1 and CDR2 sequences are LNHNV and YYDKDF (reference sequence). V lost 5 bases and J lost 3, with 16 bases in between. CDR3 length: 15 residues. This chain's CDR3 is CATSPTSRADTEAFF. CDR3 nucleotide sequence: TGTGCCACCAGCCCCACCTCTCGGGCCGACACTGAAGCTTTCTTT.

CDR3 in amino acids: CASSLAGVGSQPQHF. CDR3 sequence (DNA): TGCGCCAGCAGCTTGGCAGGGGTTGGGAGTCAGCCCCAGCATTTT. This sequence joins TRBV5-1 and TRBJ1-5; tentatively, D is TRBD1 (6 bases). Germline lookup yields CDR1 SGHRS and CDR2 YFSETQ. V was cut by 0 bases and J by 6 bases, with 13 bases left in between. The CDR3 is made up of 15 amino acids.

This clonotype was detected many times. The chain links TRBV12-3 or TRBV12-4 to TRBJ2-7; 11 bases map to TRBD1. This CDR3 region has 15 residues. Losses at the gene ends were 1 base for V and 2 bases for J; bases not matched to a gene: 1. CDR3 sequence (DNA): TGTGCCAGCAGTTTAGGGACAGGGGGCCCCTACGAGCAGTACTTC. It translates to CASSLGTGGPYEQYF.

The chain recombines TRBV18 with TRBJ2-1; D possibly corresponds to TRBD1 (5 bases). This CDR3 region has 16 residues. Between the trimmed V and J ends, which lost 3 bases and 8 bases, there was a span of 20 bases. Looked up from germline, CDR1 is KGHSH and CDR2 is LQKENI. The CDR3 sequence is CASSPLRQQGVDEQFF. In DNA form, the CDR3 reads TGTGCCAGCTCACCTCTAAGACAGCAAGGTGTGGATGAGCAGTTCTTC. Full variable domain (rest looked up from reference TRBV18 and TRBJ2-1): NAGVMQNPRHLVRRRGQEARLRCSPMKGHSHVYWYRQLPEEGLKFMVYLQKENIIDESGMPKERFSAEFPKEGPSILRIQQVVRGDSAAYFCASSPLRQQGVDEQFFGPGTRLTVL.

The chain couples TRBV18 to TRBJ1-3, with D possibly TRBD1 on 5 matching bases. The CDR3 is made up of 15 amino acids. Germline V gene lookup returns CDR1 KGHSH and CDR2 LQKENI. V dropped 5 bases and J dropped 4 bases, with 15 bases sitting between them. The DNA for the CDR3 is TGTGCCAGCTCAACCAGTCCAGGGCCCGGAAACACCATATATTTT. Translated, it gives CASSTSPGPGNTIYF. Complete variable domain (other parts from reference TRBV18 and TRBJ1-3): NAGVMQNPRHLVRRRGQEARLRCSPMKGHSHVYWYRQLPEEGLKFMVYLQKENIIDESGMPKERFSAEFPKEGPSILRIQQVVRGDSAAYFCASSTSPGPGNTIYFGEGSWLTVV.

The rearrangement links TRBV5-8 to TRBJ1-6; a weak D match, TRBD1 (6 bases). The length of the CDR3 is 12 residues. With 1 base removed from V and 14 bases from J, the gap between germline ends came to 10 bases. From germline, CDR1 is SGHTS and CDR2 YDEGEE. Here the CDR3 reads CASSLTGATLHF. In DNA, the CDR3 is TGTGCCAGCAGCTTGACGGGGGCCACCCTCCACTTT.

In this sample, this clonotype turned up a few times. The J gene is TRBJ2-7, the V gene TRBV7-8; maybe TRBD2 (5 bases). CDR1 and CDR2 (germline): SGHVS, FQNEAQ. This CDR3 has 14 amino acids. V dropped 5 bases and J dropped 2 bases, with 13 bases sitting between them. This CDR3 is CASSGSGSTYEQYF. CDR3 DNA: TGTGCCAGCAGCGGGAGCGGATCGACCTACGAGCAGTACTTC.

The rearrangement joins TRBV20-1 to TRBJ2-7; D unclear. The CDR3 contains 12 residues. Trimming shortened V by 2 bases and J by 2 bases, and 7 bases separated the two germline ends. Per germline, CDR1 DFQATT and CDR2 SNEGSKA (reference sequence). CDR3 residues: CSARSRAYEQYF. DNA for the CDR3: TGCAGTGCTAGATCTAGGGCCTACGAGCAGTACTTC.

This clonotype was recorded many times. The chain recombines TRBV29-1 with TRBJ2-4; TRBD1 or TRBD2 may be the D gene (7 bases each). The germline V gene has CDR1 SQVTM and CDR2 ANQGSEA. The CDR3 runs to 13 residues. V was trimmed by 7 bases and J by 5 bases, leaving 15 bases between them. DNA of the CDR3: TGCAGCGCCAGCGGGACAGCGGAAAACATTCAGTACTTC. This codes for CSASGTAENIQYF.

This clonotype was seen more than once but under ten times. The V call is TRBV5-1, the J call TRBJ2-5; D is perhaps TRBD2 (5 bases). V lost 2 bases and J 4 bases, leaving 18 bases between the germline ends. Germline lookup yields CDR1 SGHRS and CDR2 YFSETQ. The CDR3 totals 16 residues. The DNA for the CDR3 is TGCGCCAGCAGCTTAAGTGGTAGCAGCGGACCAGAGACCCAGTACTTC. Encoded protein: CASSLSGSSGPETQYF.

This clonotype occurred many times. The rearrangement links TRBV25-1 to TRBJ1-2; D gene ambiguous. V lost 5 bases and J lost 6, with 7 bases in between. CDR3 length equals 11 residues. CDR1 is MGHDK, CDR2 SYGVNS, per germline. The CDR3 is CASSREDGYTF. The CDR3, as DNA: TGTGCCAGCAGTCGAGAGGATGGCTACACCTTC.

This clonotype has at least ten counts. The V and J genes are TRBV20-1 and TRBJ2-1; 7 bases align to TRBD2. The germline V gene has CDR1 DFQATT and CDR2 SNEGSKA (reference sequence). This CDR3 contains 18 residues. With 3 bases clipped from V and 5 bases from J, the junction kept 19 bases outside the gene matches. The CDR3 loop is CSASNPTGLSNSHNEQFF. In DNA, the CDR3 is TGCAGTGCTAGTAACCCCACGGGACTAAGTAATTCCCACAATGAGCAGTTCTTC.

This clonotype was seen ten or more times. The V and J genes are TRBV12-3 or TRBV12-4 and TRBJ1-2; no firm D call. V lost 7 bases, J lost 7 bases, and 13 bases lay in between. This CDR3 comprises 12 residues. Written as DNA, the CDR3 is TGTGCCAGCACTAATTTGCTATCTGGCTACACCTTC. Translation: CASTNLLSGYTF.

V usage is TRBV7-9 and J usage is TRBJ1-5; D is possibly TRBD1 (5 bases). V shed 3 bases and J shed 6 bases, with 12 bases lying between them. This CDR3 has 14 residues. Germline lookup yields CDR1 SEHNR and CDR2 FQNEAQ (reference sequence). Written as DNA, the CDR3 is TGTGCCAGCAGCTTTGGGGGGGGAGGTCAGCCCCAGCATTTT. Translated, it gives CASSFGGGGQPQHF.

This clonotype appeared a few times. The J gene is TRBJ1-1, the V gene TRBV7-9; TRBD1 might be the D (6 bases). The V and J ends lost 6 bases and 4 bases respectively, with 12 bases between them. The CDR3 is 13 amino acids. The germline V gene has CDR1 SEHNR and CDR2 FQNEAQ (reference sequence). As DNA, the CDR3 is TGTGCCAGCAGGGAAACAGGGCCCACTGAAGCTTTCTTT. Residues: CASRETGPTEAFF.

The V and J genes are TRBV5-1 and TRBJ1-4; D is possibly TRBD1 (6 bases). This CDR3 has 15 residues. V was cut by 4 bases and J by 4 bases, with 14 bases left in between. Germline V gene data show CDR1 as SGHRS and CDR2 as YFSETQ. The CDR3 coding sequence is TGCGCCAGCAGCCCAGGACAGTCTATTAATGAAAAACTGTTTTTT. It is translated as CASSPGQSINEKLFF.

Ten or more counts support this clonotype. The chain couples TRBV16 to TRBJ2-5, with D perhaps given as TRBD1 or TRBD2 (6 bases each). This CDR3 region has 15 residues. V shed 2 bases and J shed 4 bases, with 14 bases lying between them. CDR1 and CDR2 (germline): KGHSY, FQNENV. The CDR3 DNA reads TGTGCCAGCAGCCAAACATGGGGGGCCGGAGAGACCCAGTACTTC. As protein: CASSQTWGAGETQYF.

This clonotype was counted many times. V is TRBV5-1 and J is TRBJ2-1, with TRBD2 as a possible D gene (6 bases). The germline gives CDR1 SGHRS, CDR2 YFSETQ. V lost 2 bases to trimming and J lost 6 bases, with 12 bases between them. The CDR3 contains 14 residues. CDR3: CASSFGGAPNEQFF. CDR3 coding DNA: TGCGCCAGCAGCTTTGGCGGGGCACCCAATGAGCAGTTCTTC.

In its sample, this clonotype was seen many times. The chain couples TRBV6-6 to TRBJ1-6; weak D call: TRBD1 (6 bases). The CDR3 covers 13 residues. Germline-derived CDR1 and CDR2 are MNHNY and SVGAGI (reference sequence). Here the CDR3 reads CASRAGETSPLHF. The DNA for the CDR3 is TGTGCTTCCCGAGCAGGGGAGACTTCACCCCTCCACTTT.

The chain recombines TRBV7-3 with TRBJ2-7, with 14 bases fitting TRBD2. CDR1 and CDR2 (germline): SGHTA, FQGTGA. The CDR3 covers 18 residues. V shed 8 bases and J 4 bases; nucleotides not matched to a gene: 16. As DNA, the CDR3 is TGTGCCAGCTGCGCACGTGGGACTAGCGGGGGTAAGGTATACGAGCAGTACTTC. It translates to CASCARGTSGGKVYEQYF. Full variable domain (rest looked up from reference TRBV7-3 and TRBJ2-7): GAGVSQTPSNKVTEKGKYVELRCDPISGHTALYWYRQSLGQGPEFLIYFQGTGAADDSGLPNDRFFAVRPEGSVSTLKIQRTERGDSAVYLCASCARGTSGGKVYEQYFGPGTRLTVT.

This clonotype was counted at least ten times. The gene calls are TRBV15 and TRBJ2-2; 7 bases map to TRBD1. The length of the CDR3 is 17 residues. Germline assignment: CDR1 LNHNV and CDR2 YYDKDF (reference sequence). V lost 5 bases and J lost 7; bases outside the gene matches: 16. The CDR3 DNA follows: TGTGCCACCAGCGGAACAGGGGTCTTGGGTAGGAGCGGGGAGCTGTTTTTT. Its translation: CATSGTGVLGRSGELFF.

The table lists this clonotype with a few counts. The J gene is TRBJ2-7, the V gene TRBV14, with D uncertain. CDR1 and CDR2 (germline): SGHDN, FVKESK. This CDR3 is built from 16 residues. V gave up 4 bases and J gave up 6 bases, with 22 bases separating them. CDR3 DNA sequence: TGTGCCAGCAGCCCCACGGTTGAGAAGGTACGGGTCGAGCAGTACTTC. It codes for CASSPTVEKVRVEQYF.